Shown below are 25 T cell receptor beta chains from a single sample sequenced in a study of T cells in Graves' hyperthyroidism and ophthalmopathy. Amplified TCR beta CDR3 regions came from RNA transcripts. HTBI primers drove first-round RT-PCR of the TCR CDR3. TCRdb passed the multiplex PCR reads through MiXCR, listing each CDR3 protein once. Of 500,000 to 650,000 distinct CDR3 sequences in the sample, about 45% are singletons; the top ten hold about two fifths. Specimen: peripheral blood or thyroid tissue (not recorded which). Receptor source: an adult woman with Graves' disease, either hyperthyroidism or ophthalmopathy (not recorded which).

This clonotype has just a few counts. J is TRBJ2-3 and V is TRBV24-1, with TRBD2 as a possible D gene (6 bases). Trimming shortened V by 4 bases and J by 5 bases, and 15 bases separated the two germline ends. There are 15 residues in the CDR3. Germline V gene data show CDR1 as KGHDR and CDR2 as SFDVKD. The CDR3 nucleotides read TGTGCCACCAGTGACAGTCGGAGGGAACGAGATACGCAGTATTTT. Its protein product is CATSDSRRERDTQYF.

The rearrangement links TRBV2 to TRBJ2-7; D unresolved. The V gene lost 6 bases and the J gene lost 6 bases, with 12 bases spanning the gap. The CDR3 spans 12 residues. Germline V gene data show CDR1 as SNHLY and CDR2 as FYNNEI. The CDR3 region has the DNA TGTGCCAGCAGGTCTCCCAGTCTCGAGCAGTACTTC. Its translation: CASRSPSLEQYF.

Many counts were recorded for this clonotype. The chain joins TRBV7-9 to TRBJ2-7; 8 nucleotides agree with TRBD1. The V and J ends lost 6 bases and 3 bases, in that order; junction bases with no gene match: 10. The CDR3 spans 15 residues. Germline V lookup: CDR1 SEHNR, CDR2 FQNEAQ (reference sequence). The CDR3 DNA is TGTGCCAGCAGTTCGGCCGGACAGGGAATCTACGAGCAGTACTTC. Its protein product is CASSSAGQGIYEQYF.

The chain has TRBV15 and TRBJ1-3; D might be TRBD1 (6 bases). Trimming left V 8 bases short and J 0 bases short, with 11 bases between. The CDR3 extends over 14 amino acids. Germline CDR1 reads LNHNV; CDR2 reads YYDKDF (reference sequence). CDR3 nucleotides: TGTGCCACCCAAACAGGGAACTCTGGAAACACCATATATTTT. Its translation is CATQTGNSGNTIYF.

This clonotype was seen only a few times. This chain joins TRBV5-1 and TRBJ1-2, with D tentatively TRBD1 (6 bases). Germline V CDR1 and CDR2: SGHRS, YFSETQ. The length of the CDR3 is 16 residues. V lost 0 bases, J lost 0 bases, and 12 bases lay in between. The CDR3: CASSLESGQTNYGYTF. The CDR3 DNA follows: TGCGCCAGCAGCTTGGAAAGCGGACAGACTAACTATGGCTACACCTTC.

This clonotype was observed many times. V gene TRBV3-1 combines with J gene TRBJ2-5, with no clear D. V lost 6 bases and J lost 4, with 9 bases in between. The CDR3 covers 12 residues. Germline values: CDR1 LGHDT, CDR2 YNNKEL (reference sequence). The CDR3 region has the DNA TGTGCCAGCAGATGGATGCGAGAGACCCAGTACTTC. This encodes CASRWMRETQYF.

Of note for this clonotype: A read error may account for a junction end that differs from germline. This chain joins TRBV25-1 and TRBJ2-1; possible D gene TRBD1, 5 bases. Germline V lookup: CDR1 MGHDK, CDR2 SYGVNS. This CDR3 contains 14 residues. This chain's CDR3 is CASGEPGLGNEQFF. The CDR3 coding sequence is TGTGCCAGCGGTGAGCCAGGGCTGGGTAATGAGCAGTTCTTC. Combining the CDR3 with reference TRBV25-1 and TRBJ2-1 gives the whole variable domain EADIYQTPRYLVIGTGKKITLECSQTMGHDKMYWYQQDPGMELHLIHYSYGVNSTEKGDLSSESTVSRIRTEHFPLTLESARPSHTSQYLCASGEPGLGNEQFFGPGTRLTVL.

The chain uses TRBV20-1 and TRBJ1-5; the match to TRBD1 covers 7 bases. Germline V CDR1 and CDR2: DFQATT, SNEGSKA (reference sequence). This CDR3 is 15 amino acids long. V shed 1 base and J 5 bases; nucleotides not matched to a gene: 8. In DNA, the CDR3 is TGCAGTGCTAGAGCGCCGGACAGGACGTATCAGCCCCAGCATTTT. Translated: CSARAPDRTYQPQHF.

This clonotype occurred a few times. Since no conserved phenylalanine or tryptophan closes the CDR3, a read error is the likely cause. It is unclear where the CDR3 begins or ends on the DNA, so no DNA is shown, and the CDR3 is as TCRdb lists it. The V and J genes are TRBV20-1 and TRBJ2-5. Per germline, CDR1 DFQATT and CDR2 SNEGSKA (reference sequence). The CDR3 spans 8 residues, counting both ends. Here the CDR3 reads CSARPGTS.

The genes are TRBV28 and TRBJ2-2; TRBD1 might be the D (5 bases). Germline loops: CDR1 MDHEN, CDR2 SYDVKM. V was shortened by 6 bases and J by 1 base, with 9 bases between the two germline ends. This CDR3 has 14 residues. Here the CDR3 DNA reads TGTGCCAGCAGGGTAACAGGGAACACCGGGGAGCTGTTTTTT. The encoded protein is CASRVTGNTGELFF.

This clonotype was seen at least ten times. The chain joins TRBV25-1 to TRBJ1-6; D ambiguous. Germline V gene sequence: CDR1 MGHDK, CDR2 SYGVNS. V lost 4 bases and J 8 bases, leaving 15 bases between the germline ends. The length of the CDR3 is 15 residues. CDR3 residues: CASSGGTVGDSPLHF. In DNA, the CDR3 is TGTGCCAGCAGTGGCGGAACAGTTGGAGATTCACCCCTCCACTTT.

V usage is TRBV19 and J usage is TRBJ2-5; D is possibly TRBD1 (6 bases). The CDR3 length is 13 residues. With 2 bases removed from V and 3 bases from J, the gap between germline ends came to 7 bases. CDR1 is LNHDA and CDR2 is SQIVND in the germline V gene (reference sequence). The DNA for the CDR3 is TGTGCCAGTAGTATAAGGGGGAAAGAGACCCAGTACTTC. Its translation is CASSIRGKETQYF.

The rearrangement uses TRBV6-2 or TRBV6-3 and TRBJ2-7; D remains unclear. The CDR3 totals 16 residues. Germline CDR1 and CDR2: MNHEY and SVGEGT. Trimming cost V 0 bases and J 5 bases, with 17 bases left between them. This CDR3 reads CASSYSLRELLDEQYF. CDR3 DNA sequence: TGTGCCAGCAGTTACTCTCTTCGTGAGCTTTTGGACGAGCAGTACTTC.

The chain carries TRBV12-3 or TRBV12-4 and TRBJ2-7; D uncertain. CDR3 length: 12 amino acids. V was cut by 7 bases and J by 6 bases, with 13 bases left in between. The CDR3 coding sequence is TGTGCCAGCACCTTTACCGGGTCCGAGCAGTACTTC. Translated, it gives CASTFTGSEQYF.

This clonotype was observed many times. This chain joins TRBV7-2 and TRBJ1-2; D gene ambiguous. V lost 1 base to trimming and J lost 6 bases, with 9 bases between them. The CDR3 consists of 13 residues. CDR1 and CDR2 from the germline V gene are SGHTA and FQGNSA. CDR3 nucleotides: TGTGCCAGCAGCTTAGAGCCAAGGGATGGCTACACCTTC. Protein: CASSLEPRDGYTF.

The table lists this clonotype with a few counts. The CDR3 here is CASGNTEAFF. In DNA form, the CDR3 reads TGTGCCAGTGGTAACACTGAAGCTTTCTTT. This rearrangement joins TRBV10-3 to TRBJ1-1; D gene uncertain. Germline values: CDR1 ENHRY, CDR2 SYGVKD. This CDR3 comprises 10 residues. The germline V and J ends were trimmed by 10 bases and 2 bases, with 5 bases remaining between them.

The rearrangement joins TRBV9 to TRBJ1-6, with TRBD1 matching over 7 bases. Germline V lookup: CDR1 SGDLS, CDR2 YYNGEE. With V trimmed by 0 bases and J by 7 bases, 7 bases remained unmatched. This CDR3 has 16 amino acids. The CDR3 sequence is CASSVEGGQTNSPLHF. The CDR3 DNA is TGTGCCAGCAGCGTAGAGGGGGGACAGACAAATTCACCCCTCCACTTT. The full variable domain, completed using reference TRBV9 and TRBJ1-6, is DSGVTQTPKHLITATGQRVTLRCSPRSGDLSVYWYQQSLDQGLQFLIQYYNGEERAKGNILERFSAQQFPDLHSELNLSSLELGDSALYFCASSVEGGQTNSPLHFGNGTRLTVT.

V gene TRBV7-9 combines with J gene TRBJ1-1, with 8 nucleotides matching TRBD1. CDR1 is SEHNR and CDR2 is FQNEAQ in the germline V gene (reference sequence). The V gene end was trimmed by 5 bases and the J gene end by 1 base; junction bases not matched to a gene: 9. This CDR3 contains 16 residues. The DNA for the CDR3 is TGTGCCAGCAGCGTTACAGGGGGAGGGTGGAACACTGAAGCTTTCTTT. Its translation: CASSVTGGGWNTEAFF.

This clonotype was detected ten times or more. The V and J genes are TRBV9 and TRBJ1-1, with D unresolved. CDR1 SGDLS and CDR2 YYNGEE come from the germline V gene. Trimming cost V 0 bases and J 1 base, with 10 bases left between them. There are 15 residues in the CDR3. The CDR3 nucleotides read TGTGCCAGCAGCGTAGTCACCTCGCCGAACACTGAAGCTTTCTTT. It is translated as CASSVVTSPNTEAFF.

Worth noting for this clonotype: One end of the junction fails to match germline, which may point to a read error. The chain combines TRBV2 with TRBJ2-5; the D gene could be TRBD1 or TRBD2 (5 bases each). The germline V gene has CDR1 SNHLY and CDR2 FYNNEI. The length of the CDR3 is 16 residues. CDR3 sequence (DNA): TGTGCCTGCAGTGCACCTTCGTCGGGGCTGCAAGAGACCCAGTACTTC. This encodes CACSAPSSGLQETQYF.

This clonotype was seen ten or more times. The chain recombines TRBV13 with TRBJ2-7; D is unclear. Between the trimmed V and J ends, which lost 4 bases and 7 bases, there was a span of 20 bases. Germline V lookup: CDR1 PRHDT, CDR2 FYEKMQ (reference sequence). The CDR3 contains 15 residues. CDR3 residues: CASSSLGGILREQYF. The CDR3, as DNA: TGTGCCAGCAGCTCCCTCGGCGGTATACTACGAGAGCAGTACTTC. The full variable domain, its missing parts supplied by reference TRBV13 and TRBJ2-7, is AAGVIQSPRHLIKEKRETATLKCYPIPRHDTVYWYQQGPGQDPQFLISFYEKMQSDKGSIPDRFSAQQFSDYHSELNMSSLELGDSALYFCASSSLGGILREQYFGPGTRLTVT.

Of note for this clonotype: The limits of the CDR3 on the DNA are not certain, so only TCRdb's listed CDR3 is given. The chain is built from TRBV5-4 and TRBJ1-5; the tabulated D call, TRBD1, remains unverified against the DNA. Germline V gene data show CDR1 as SGHNT and CDR2 as YYREEE (reference sequence). The CDR3 is 19 amino acids in total, end residues counted. This chain's CDR3 is CASSFYICSARGSNQPQHF.

The chain is built from TRBV19 and TRBJ1-2; D gene ambiguous. Germline V gene sequence: CDR1 LNHDA, CDR2 SQIVND (reference sequence). The V gene lost 3 bases and the J gene lost 2 bases, with 7 bases spanning the gap. This CDR3 region has 13 residues. The DNA of the CDR3 is TGTGCCAGTAGTATTGCCAGGAACTATGGCTACACCTTC. Residues: CASSIARNYGYTF. The full variable domain, its missing parts supplied by reference TRBV19 and TRBJ1-2, is DGGITQSPKYLFRKEGQNVTLSCEQNLNHDAMYWYRQDPGQGLRLIYYSQIVNDFQKGDIAEGYSVSREKKESFPLTVTSAQKNPTAFYLCASSIARNYGYTFGSGTRLTVV.

V gene TRBV7-2 combines with J gene TRBJ1-6; 8 positions agree with TRBD1. With V trimmed by 5 bases and J by 7 bases, 7 bases remained unmatched. There are 15 residues in the CDR3. Germline CDR1 is SGHTA and CDR2 is FQGNSA. CDR3 amino acids: CASSQRTGINSPLHF. CDR3 sequence (DNA): TGTGCCAGCAGCCAAAGGACAGGGATCAATTCACCCCTCCACTTT.

This clonotype occurred many times. The V and J genes are TRBV12-3 or TRBV12-4 and TRBJ1-1; D ambiguous. This CDR3 comprises 13 residues. With 5 bases removed from V and 3 bases from J, the gap between germline ends came to 10 bases. CDR3 sequence (DNA): TGTGCCAGCAGTCCAACGTGGGACACTGAAGCTTTCTTT. Its protein is CASSPTWDTEAFF.